The TCR beta chain under discussion was sequenced for a study of regulatory T cells in long-lasting Graves disease (dated by TCRdb to the early 2020s). About the study as a whole: Antithyroid drugs had been taken for less than 3 months by newly diagnosed Graves' disease patients. Persistent Graves' disease patients were compared with newly diagnosed Graves' disease patients by peripheral blood TCR sequencing and RNA sequencing. The study was conducted in China and was registered as a clinical trial. A total of roughly 33 samples underwent TCR sequencing: around 13 from persistent and approximately 20 from newly diagnosed Graves' disease patients.

Explained via the paper, the time point label denotes: newly diagnosed GD, antithyroid drugs for less than 3 months. For both TCR sequencing and RNA sequencing, RNA was extracted from PBMCs in TRIzol. Graves' disease was diagnosed according to American Thyroid Association guidelines. The patients came from an endocrinology department in Xi'an, China. Each patient gave approximately 9 milliliters of peripheral blood, collected in an EDTA anticoagulant tube. Ficoll Paque Plus density gradient separation was used to isolate PBMCs, and no further T cell sorting was done. An Agilent 2100 Bioanalyzer and agarose gel were used to check RNA quality, while a NanoDrop 2000 measured RNA concentration. About this clonotype: The specificity of this receptor is unknown. No base quality information exists; no much larger clone differs at one position.

The full study reports these points: Only the TCR beta chain was sequenced and analyzed. The authors noted that the small sample size was a limitation that may lower accuracy. TRBV28, TRBJ1-2 and TRBJ2-5 were preferentially used in persistent disease, while TRBV20-1 and TRBJ2-1 were favored in newly diagnosed disease. Compared with newly diagnosed patients, persistent Graves' disease patients had lower TCR Shannon entropy and fewer highly expanded clones, which suggests clonal expansion. More public clonotypes were shared among persistent patients (about 2,800) than among newly diagnosed patients (over 900). Because the primary lesion, thyroid tissue, could not be accessed, the study looked at peripheral blood alone.

The library was produced with multiplex PCR. The instrument given in TCRdb is Illumina HiSeq 4000. CDR3 regions were amplified by Arm-PCR with iRepertoire HTBI primers to construct TCR beta libraries. Before sequencing, the PCR products went through gel purification. The source study handled its data this way. Gene usage analysis of CDR3 amino acid clonotypes used the roughly 60 TRBV and 14 to 15 TRBJ segments found across samples. COPE and FqMerger were used to merge filtered high-quality paired reads into contigs. BLAST was used to align contigs to the IMGT TRBV, TRBD and TRBJ reference genes, and CDR3 was defined following IMGT. Clonotypes above 0.1% frequency were classified as highly expanded clones. Shannon entropy was used to measure repertoire diversity, and the Gini coefficient was used to measure V-J evenness. Public clonotypes were defined as clonotypes shared by more than one individual. Using fastp at Q25 and MiXCR, TCRdb reprocessed the public reads and kept productive beta chains. For every CDR3 protein sequence, its rows merge into one entry that carries the most common genes and DNA. TCRdb assigned the V and J calls; the authors' analysis was not used. The sample has roughly 530,000 distinct CDR3 sequences on record, 15% to 20% of them singletons. Approximately 25% of the sample is in the top ten clones.

The CDR3 starts with the cysteine, ends with the phenylalanine, and has 14 residues. Kept here is only the CDR3 DNA, which spans 42 bases and is read in frame from base 1. From a lookup of the germline V gene, CDR1 and CDR2 are KGHDR and SFDVKD. V is cut by 4 bases and J by 2 bases, and the space between the germline ends is 10 bases. The sample was also linked to a second study, of T cells in Graves' hyperthyroidism and ophthalmopathy. As that second paper reports: Graves' hyperthyroidism was defined as stable when no progression to ophthalmopathy occurred over 18 months of follow-up. Hyperthyroidism patients were newly diagnosed, had a disease duration of under 2 months, and were aged 18 to 65 years. Any patient with an uncontrolled infection, another autoimmune disease, pregnancy or lactation was excluded. Clinical symptoms, serum thyroxine and TRAb, thyroid ultrasound, and orbital computed tomography formed the basis for the diagnoses. The TCR CDR3 was subjected to a first round of RT-PCR using the HTBI primer set and the Qiagen OneStep RT-PCR kit. Most expanded thyroid clonotypes (frequency above 0.001) were also found in blood, which suggests that blood repertoires may mirror thyroid immune responses. A model built on a 13 V-J signature distinguished ophthalmopathy from stable hyperthyroidism, reaching 87.88% sensitivity and approximately 81% specificity in cross-validation and 80%/75% in testing. In validation, the model predicted progression to ophthalmopathy with 65% to 71% sensitivity and approximately 78% specificity, a median of 6.5 months before onset. To identify TCR V-J signatures that set the groups apart, the researchers used a discovery cohort of 90 to 100 patients, made up of 43 with Graves' ophthalmopathy and some 58 with stable Graves' hyperthyroidism. Prospective prediction of ophthalmopathy was tested in an independent validation cohort of about 19 hyperthyroidism patients and some 17 patients who later progressed to ophthalmopathy. The roughly 90 discovery patients were divided at random into training and test sets in a 7:3 ratio. The study also compared thyroid tissue and blood T-cell repertoires from five or six Graves' hyperthyroidism patients. Following sampling, methimazole starting at 30 mg daily was given to hyperthyroidism patients, and high-dose intravenous methylprednisolone was given to ophthalmopathy patients. Libraries were constructed in a second round of multiplex PCR, after which size selection and purification were carried out. Sequencing of the libraries was done on an Illumina HiSeq2000 using paired-end 100 bp reads. SOAPnuke was used to process the raw data, removing reads that contained adapters or uncalled bases, had a mean Phred below 15, or lacked an exact match to the constant primer or identifier. High-quality paired reads were merged with COPE v1.2.5, and unique nucleotide sequences were defined as clonotypes. Clonotypes were aligned to IMGT TRBV, TRBD and TRBJ reference segments using MiTCR v1.1. Analysis was restricted to V-J combinations with a frequency above 0.0001, which covered approximately 99% of repertoires. The TCS score was defined as the ratio of F50 (clonal expansion) to E x V (chaos), calculated using BLOSUM62-based TCRdist between CDR3 peptides within each V-J. Welch's t-statistics and random forest reduced 500 to 550 V-J features to fewer than 15, which were used in a naive Bayes classifier (R e1071). No statistical method was used to set the sample size in advance, and investigators knew the group allocation. According to the paper, TCR Vbeta CDR3 sequencing was carried out on 135 peripheral blood samples, which came from under 50 ophthalmopathy, around 74 hyperthyroidism and roughly 17 progressor patients.

This clonotype was sampled from a woman aged 35-65 years with Graves disease. Donor details come from another sample of the same person, matched by shared clones. The input for sequencing was peripheral blood mononuclear cells (PBMCs), taken at new diagnosis, from a patient treated with antithyroid drugs. The chain joins TRBV24-1 to TRBJ1-2, with the D gene uncertain. The base sequence is TGTGCCACCAGTGACCCGGACCGGAACTATGGCTACACCTTC. Translated, this gives CATSDPDRNYGYTF.